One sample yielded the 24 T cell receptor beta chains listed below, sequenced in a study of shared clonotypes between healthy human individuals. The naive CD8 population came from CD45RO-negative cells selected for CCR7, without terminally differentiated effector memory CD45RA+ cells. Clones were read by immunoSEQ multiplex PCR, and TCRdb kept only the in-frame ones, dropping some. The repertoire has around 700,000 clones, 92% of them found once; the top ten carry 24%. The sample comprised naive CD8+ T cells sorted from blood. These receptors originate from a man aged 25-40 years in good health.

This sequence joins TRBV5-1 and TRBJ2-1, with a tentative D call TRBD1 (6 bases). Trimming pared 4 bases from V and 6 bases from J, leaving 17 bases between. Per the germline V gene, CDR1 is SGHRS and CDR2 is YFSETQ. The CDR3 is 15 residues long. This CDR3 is CASSAPGQGFNEQFF. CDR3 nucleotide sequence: TGCGCCAGCAGCGCCCCGGGACAAGGCTTCAATGAGCAGTTCTTC.

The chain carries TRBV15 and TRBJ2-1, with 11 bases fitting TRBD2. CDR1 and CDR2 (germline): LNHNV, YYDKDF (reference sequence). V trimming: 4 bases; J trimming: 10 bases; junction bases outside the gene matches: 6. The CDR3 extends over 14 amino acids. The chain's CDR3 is CATSTGTSGGEQFF. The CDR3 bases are TGTGCCACCAGCACCGGGACTAGCGGCGGAGAGCAGTTCTTC.

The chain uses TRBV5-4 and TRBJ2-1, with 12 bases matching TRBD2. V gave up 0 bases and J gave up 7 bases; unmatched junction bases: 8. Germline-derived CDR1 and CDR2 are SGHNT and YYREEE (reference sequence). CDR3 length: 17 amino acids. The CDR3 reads CASSLDLAGGPYNEQFF. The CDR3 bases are TGTGCCAGCAGCTTGGACCTAGCGGGAGGGCCATATAATGAGCAGTTCTTC.

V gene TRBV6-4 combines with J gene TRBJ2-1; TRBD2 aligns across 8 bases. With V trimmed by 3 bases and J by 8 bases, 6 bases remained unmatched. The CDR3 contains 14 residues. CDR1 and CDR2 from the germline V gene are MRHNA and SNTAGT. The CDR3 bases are TGTGCCAGCAGTGAACTAGCGGCGGGGGATGAGCAGTTCTTC. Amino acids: CASSELAAGDEQFF.

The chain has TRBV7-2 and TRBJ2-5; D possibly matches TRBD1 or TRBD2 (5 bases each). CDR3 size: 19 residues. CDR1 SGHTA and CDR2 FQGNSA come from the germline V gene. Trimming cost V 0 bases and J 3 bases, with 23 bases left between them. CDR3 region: CASSLAGPPGTGWKETQYF. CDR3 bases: TGTGCCAGCAGCTTAGCTGGGCCTCCAGGGACGGGGTGGAAAGAGACCCAGTACTTC.

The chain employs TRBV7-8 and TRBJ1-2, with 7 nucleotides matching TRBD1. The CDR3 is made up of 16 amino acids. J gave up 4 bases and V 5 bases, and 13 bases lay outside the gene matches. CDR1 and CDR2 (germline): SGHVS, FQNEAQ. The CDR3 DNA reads TGTGCCAGCAGCGTATACTCCCGGGACAGCAGCTATGGCTACACCTTC. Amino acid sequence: CASSVYSRDSSYGYTF. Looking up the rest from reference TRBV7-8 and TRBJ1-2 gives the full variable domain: GAGVSQSPRYKVAKRGQDVALRCDPISGHVSLFWYQQALGQGPEFLTYFQNEAQLDKSGLPSDRFFAERPEGSVSTLKIQRTQQEDSAVYLCASSVYSRDSSYGYTFGSGTRLTVV.

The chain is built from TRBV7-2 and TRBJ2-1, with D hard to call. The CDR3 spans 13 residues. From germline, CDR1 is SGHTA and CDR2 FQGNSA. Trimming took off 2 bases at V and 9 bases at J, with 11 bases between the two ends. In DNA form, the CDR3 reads TGTGCCAGCAGCTTATCCCCATCTGCTGAGCAGTTCTTC. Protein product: CASSLSPSAEQFF.

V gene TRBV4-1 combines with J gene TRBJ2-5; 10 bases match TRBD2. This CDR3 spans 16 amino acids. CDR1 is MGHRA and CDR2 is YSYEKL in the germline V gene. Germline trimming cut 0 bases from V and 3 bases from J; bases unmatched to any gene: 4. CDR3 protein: CASSQEAGGFEETQYF. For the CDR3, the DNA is TGCGCCAGCAGCCAAGAAGCGGGAGGGTTTGAAGAGACCCAGTACTTC.

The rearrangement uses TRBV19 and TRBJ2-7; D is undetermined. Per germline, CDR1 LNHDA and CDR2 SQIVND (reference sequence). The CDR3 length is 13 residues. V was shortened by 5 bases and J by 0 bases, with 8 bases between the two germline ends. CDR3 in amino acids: CASSPQNSYEQYF. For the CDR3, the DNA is TGTGCCAGTAGTCCCCAGAACTCCTACGAGCAGTACTTC.

The chain's CDR3 is CASSDRIAGLKSEQYF. CDR3 coding DNA: TGTGCCAGCAGTGACCGAATCGCGGGATTGAAATCGGAGCAGTACTTC. The chain links TRBV28 to TRBJ2-7; D is possibly TRBD2 (6 bases). The V gene lost 5 bases and the J gene lost 7 bases, with 24 bases spanning the gap. This CDR3 spans 16 amino acids. Per germline, CDR1 MDHEN and CDR2 SYDVKM.

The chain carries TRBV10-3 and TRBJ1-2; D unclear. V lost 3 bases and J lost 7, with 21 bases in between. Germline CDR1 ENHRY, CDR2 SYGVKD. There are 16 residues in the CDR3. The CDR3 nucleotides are TGTGCCATCAGTGACTTCCTGGTGACCCGGTCGGGTGGCTACACCTTC. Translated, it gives CAISDFLVTRSGGYTF.

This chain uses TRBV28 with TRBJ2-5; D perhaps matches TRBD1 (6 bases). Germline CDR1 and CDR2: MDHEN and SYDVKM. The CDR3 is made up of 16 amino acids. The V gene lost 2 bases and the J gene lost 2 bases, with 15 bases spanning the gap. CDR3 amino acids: CASSLHQTGRQETQYF. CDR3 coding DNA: TGTGCCAGCAGTTTACACCAGACAGGTAGACAAGAGACCCAGTACTTC.

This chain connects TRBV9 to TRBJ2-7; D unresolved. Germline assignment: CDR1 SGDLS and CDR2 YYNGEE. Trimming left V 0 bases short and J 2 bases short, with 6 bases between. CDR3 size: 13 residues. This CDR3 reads CASSVGETYEQYF. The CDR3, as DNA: TGTGCCAGCAGCGTAGGTGAAACCTACGAGCAGTACTTC.

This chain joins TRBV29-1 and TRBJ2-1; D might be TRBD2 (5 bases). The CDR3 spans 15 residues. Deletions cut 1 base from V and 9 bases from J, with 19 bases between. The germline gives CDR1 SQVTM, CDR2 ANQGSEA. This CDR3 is CSVEVGLADIGEQFF. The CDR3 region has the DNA TGCAGCGTTGAAGTTGGGCTAGCAGACATCGGTGAGCAGTTCTTC.

The CDR3 DNA reads TGTGCCAGCGCCGATGGGACAAACTACGAGCAGTACTTC. It encodes CASADGTNYEQYF. This chain links TRBV28 with TRBJ2-7, with a tentative D call TRBD1 (6 bases). V was shortened by 8 bases and J by 3 bases, with 14 bases between the two germline ends. CDR1 and CDR2 from the germline V gene are MDHEN and SYDVKM. The CDR3 covers 13 residues.

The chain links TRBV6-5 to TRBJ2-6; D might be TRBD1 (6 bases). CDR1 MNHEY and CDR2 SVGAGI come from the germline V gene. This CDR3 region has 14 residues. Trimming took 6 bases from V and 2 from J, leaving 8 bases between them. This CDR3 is CASSHRAGANVLTF. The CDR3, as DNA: TGTGCCAGCAGCCACAGGGCTGGGGCCAACGTCCTGACTTTC.

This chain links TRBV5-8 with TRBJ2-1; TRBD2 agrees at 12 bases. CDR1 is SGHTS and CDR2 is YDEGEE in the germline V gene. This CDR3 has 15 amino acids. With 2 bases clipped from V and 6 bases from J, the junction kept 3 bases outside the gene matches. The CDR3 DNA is TGTGCCAGCAGCTTCGGACTAGCGGGATCCAATGAGCAGTTCTTC. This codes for CASSFGLAGSNEQFF.

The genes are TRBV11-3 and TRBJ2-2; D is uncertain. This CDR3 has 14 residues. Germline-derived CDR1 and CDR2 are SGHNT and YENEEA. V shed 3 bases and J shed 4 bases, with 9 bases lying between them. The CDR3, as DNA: TGTGCCAGCAGCTTTGGCTTCTCCACCGGGGAGCTGTTTTTT. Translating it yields CASSFGFSTGELFF.

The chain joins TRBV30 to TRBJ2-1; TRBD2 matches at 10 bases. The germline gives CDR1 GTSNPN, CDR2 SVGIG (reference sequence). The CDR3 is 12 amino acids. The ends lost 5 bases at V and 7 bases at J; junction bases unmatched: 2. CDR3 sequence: CAWGTSVNEQFF. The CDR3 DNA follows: TGTGCCTGGGGGACTAGCGTAAATGAGCAGTTCTTC. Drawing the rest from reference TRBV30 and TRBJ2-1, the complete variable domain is SQTIHQWPATLVQPVGSPLSLECTVEGTSNPNLYWYRQAAGRGLQLLFYSVGIGQISSEVPQNLSASRPQDRQFILSSKKLLLSDSGFYLCAWGTSVNEQFFGPGTRLTVL.

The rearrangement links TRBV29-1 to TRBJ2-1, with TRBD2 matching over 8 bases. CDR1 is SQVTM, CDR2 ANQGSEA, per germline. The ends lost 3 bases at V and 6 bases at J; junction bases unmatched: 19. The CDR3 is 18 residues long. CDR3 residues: CSVDAGGGAQYFGNEQFF. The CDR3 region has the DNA TGCAGCGTTGATGCGGGGGGCGGGGCGCAATATTTCGGCAATGAGCAGTTCTTC.

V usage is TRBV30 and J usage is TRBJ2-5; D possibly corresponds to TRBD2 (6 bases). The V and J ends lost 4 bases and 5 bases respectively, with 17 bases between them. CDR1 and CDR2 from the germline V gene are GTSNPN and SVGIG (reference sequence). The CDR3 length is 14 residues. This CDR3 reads CAWNSGLDAETQYF. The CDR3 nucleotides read TGTGCCTGGAACTCGGGACTTGACGCCGAGACCCAGTACTTC. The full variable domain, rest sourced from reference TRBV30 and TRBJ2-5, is SQTIHQWPATLVQPVGSPLSLECTVEGTSNPNLYWYRQAAGRGLQLLFYSVGIGQISSEVPQNLSASRPQDRQFILSSKKLLLSDSGFYLCAWNSGLDAETQYFGPGTRLLVL.

In DNA form, the CDR3 reads TGTGCCAGCAGCCCTCTAGGACGGACGCAGTACTTC. This sequence encodes CASSPLGRTQYF. The genes are TRBV5-4 and TRBJ2-7; D ambiguous. Germline V gene lookup returns CDR1 SGHNT and CDR2 YYREEE (reference sequence). This CDR3 spans 12 amino acids. Deletions cut 4 bases from V and 9 bases from J, with 14 bases between.

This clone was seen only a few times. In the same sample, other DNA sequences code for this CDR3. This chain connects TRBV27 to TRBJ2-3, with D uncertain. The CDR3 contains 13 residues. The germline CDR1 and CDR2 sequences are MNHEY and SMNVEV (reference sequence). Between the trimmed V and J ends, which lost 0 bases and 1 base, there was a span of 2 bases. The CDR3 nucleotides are TGTGCCAGCAGTTTATCCGGCACAGATACGCAGTATTTT. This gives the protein CASSLSGTDTQYF.

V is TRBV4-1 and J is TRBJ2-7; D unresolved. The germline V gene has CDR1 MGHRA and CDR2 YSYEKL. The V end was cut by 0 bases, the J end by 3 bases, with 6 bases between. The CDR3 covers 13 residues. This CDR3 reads CASSQELFYEQYF. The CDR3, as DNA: TGCGCCAGCAGCCAAGAACTATTCTACGAGCAGTACTTC.